The 30 T cell receptor beta chains below all came from one sample that was sequenced in a study of T cell responses to AZD1222 COVID-19 vaccine. Only in-frame clones appear in the TCRdb table, and some are missing; sequencing was by immunoSEQ multiplex PCR. The sample yields more than 100,000 clones, around 93% seen once. Specimen: peripheral blood, collected on day 0 of AZD1222 vaccination. These receptors were taken from an adult in good health.

The V call is TRBV5-4, the J call TRBJ1-5; 7 bases map to TRBD1. This CDR3 has 16 residues. Looked up from germline, CDR1 is SGHNT and CDR2 is YYREEE (reference sequence). Trimming cost V 4 bases and J 0 bases; bases outside gene matches: 7. The chain's CDR3 is CASSGGTVYSNQPQHF. The CDR3 region has the DNA TGTGCCAGCAGCGGGGGGACAGTTTATAGCAATCAGCCCCAGCATTTT.

The chain links TRBV5-3 to TRBJ1-5, with a weak D call TRBD1 (6 bases). TRBV5-3 is an ORF for which the function is uncertain. With 3 bases removed from V and 4 bases from J, the gap between germline ends came to 35 bases. This CDR3 comprises 22 residues. Written as DNA, the CDR3 is TGTGCCAGAAGCTCAAAAAACCTGATGGTGTGGGAAACAGGGCTTAATAATCAGCCCCAGCATTTT. This translates into CARSSKNLMVWETGLNNQPQHF.

The chain recombines TRBV12-3 or TRBV12-4 with TRBJ2-7; D possibly corresponds to TRBD2 (5 bases). The V end lost 6 bases, the J end lost 9 bases, and 15 bases lay between the germline ends. This CDR3 region has 12 residues. In DNA form, the CDR3 reads TGTGCCAGCAGCTGGACTGATGGTGGGCAGTACTTC. It yields the protein CASSWTDGGQYF.

The genes are TRBV5-1 and TRBJ2-1; D possibly corresponds to TRBD2 (5 bases). V was pared by 2 bases and J by 10 bases, with 16 bases between. The CDR3 runs 14 residues. CDR1 is SGHRS and CDR2 is YFSETQ in the germline V gene. This chain's CDR3 is CASSLGIAWEEQFF. The CDR3 bases are TGCGCCAGCAGCTTAGGTATCGCGTGGGAGGAGCAGTTCTTC.

The rearrangement links TRBV19 to TRBJ2-3; the D is unclear. This CDR3 comprises 15 residues. Germline lookup yields CDR1 LNHDA and CDR2 SQIVND (reference sequence). V was trimmed by 1 base and J by 0 bases, leaving 8 bases between them. CDR3 in amino acids: CASSIGIKSTDTQYF. The CDR3 region has the DNA TGTGCCAGTAGTATAGGGATTAAGAGCACAGATACGCAGTATTTT.

The genes are TRBV10-2 and TRBJ2-5; maybe TRBD2 (7 bases). Germline values: CDR1 WSHSY, CDR2 SAAADI. This CDR3 has 13 residues. With 5 bases removed from V and 4 bases from J, the gap between germline ends came to 11 bases. This CDR3 is CASSHGGRETQYF. The CDR3 DNA reads as TGCGCCAGCAGTCACGGGGGGCGAGAGACCCAGTACTTC.

This clone was counted a single time. This chain uses TRBV3-1 (or the pseudogene TRBV3-2) with TRBJ1-5; D uncertain. Germline V gives CDR1 LGHDT, CDR2 YNNKEL (reference sequence). The ends were cut back, 0 bases at V and 2 bases at J, with 5 bases in the middle. CDR3 length: 14 residues. The CDR3 DNA follows: TGTGCCAGCAGCCAAGATCTCGGCAATCAGCCCCAGCATTTT. Amino acids: CASSQDLGNQPQHF.

This clone was observed once. This rearrangement joins TRBV20-1 to TRBJ1-2; D unresolved. Germline CDR1 reads DFQATT; CDR2 reads SNEGSKA (reference sequence). With 6 bases removed from V and 8 bases from J, the gap between germline ends came to 13 bases. The CDR3 consists of 11 residues. CDR3 amino acids: CSAPDQAGYTF. In nucleotides, the CDR3 is TGCAGTGCCCCGGACCAGGCCGGCTACACCTTC.

The gene calls are TRBV6-5 and TRBJ2-7, with D possibly TRBD2 on 6 matching bases. The CDR3 runs to 12 residues. The germline V and J ends were trimmed by 3 bases and 5 bases, with 8 bases remaining between them. Germline V CDR1 and CDR2: MNHEY, SVGAGI. CDR3 region: CASSYGGNEQYF. CDR3 coding DNA: TGTGCCAGCAGTTATGGCGGGAACGAGCAGTACTTC.

CDR3 DNA sequence: TGTGCCAGCAGCCTCCGAGACCACGAGCAGTACTTC. This translates into CASSLRDHEQYF. The rearrangement links TRBV11-3 to TRBJ2-7; D is ambiguous. CDR1 is SGHNT, CDR2 YENEEA, per germline. Trimming removed 5 bases from V and 5 bases from J, with 10 bases in between. The length of the CDR3 is 12 residues.

This chain connects TRBV7-6 to TRBJ1-5, with unresolved D. The V gene lost 4 bases and the J gene lost 4 bases, with 11 bases spanning the gap. Germline V CDR1 and CDR2: SGHVS, FNYEAQ. The CDR3 is 14 residues long. CDR3 in DNA: TGTGCCAGCAGCTCCTCACCGGGGAATCAGCCCCAGCATTTT. It codes for CASSSSPGNQPQHF.

The gene calls are TRBV7-2 and TRBJ2-1; no clear D. The CDR3 extends over 15 amino acids. Germline V gene sequence: CDR1 SGHTA, CDR2 FQGNSA. V lost 5 bases and J 5 bases, leaving 16 bases between the germline ends. CDR3 protein: CASSPHTAYHNEQFF. Written as DNA, the CDR3 is TGTGCCAGCAGCCCCCACACGGCATATCACAATGAGCAGTTCTTC. The full variable domain, its missing parts supplied by reference TRBV7-2 and TRBJ2-1, is GAGVSQSPSNKVTEKGKDVELRCDPISGHTALYWYRQSLGQGLEFLIYFQGNSAPDKSGLPSDRFSAERTGGSVSTLTIQRTQQEDSAVYLCASSPHTAYHNEQFFGPGTRLTVL.

The count of this clone is one. This chain links TRBV28 with TRBJ2-1, with D possibly being TRBD2 (5 bases). The germline V gene encodes CDR1 MDHEN and CDR2 SYDVKM. Trimming cost V 1 base and J 9 bases, with 10 bases left between them. CDR3 length equals 13 residues. The CDR3 is CASSLSERGEQFF. CDR3 nucleotides: TGTGCCAGCAGTTTATCCGAACGGGGTGAGCAGTTCTTC.

The rearrangement joins TRBV6-1 to TRBJ2-7, with 8 positions matching TRBD1. The CDR3 spans 16 residues. The V gene's germline CDR1 is MNHNS and CDR2 SASEGT. Trimming removed 3 bases from V and 3 bases from J; junction bases left unmatched: 10. CDR3 in amino acids: CASSELATGDFYEQYF. CDR3 in DNA: TGTGCCAGCAGTGAGCTCGCGACAGGGGATTTCTACGAGCAGTACTTC.

A note on this clone: A read error may account for a junction end that differs from germline. The rearrangement uses TRBV28 and TRBJ2-7, with 14 bases aligning to TRBD2. CDR3 size: 14 residues. Per germline, CDR1 MDHEN and CDR2 SYDVKM. The chain's CDR3 is CASSLPGLAGVKSF. The CDR3 DNA is TGTGCCAGCAGCCTCCCGGGACTAGCGGGAGTTAAGAGCTTC.

The chain has TRBV24-1 and TRBJ2-5, with TRBD1 matching 8 bases. V gave up 2 bases and J gave up 5 bases; unmatched junction bases: 9. CDR3 length equals 16 residues. Germline V gene sequence: CDR1 KGHDR, CDR2 SFDVKD. DNA for the CDR3: TGTGCCACCAGTGATTACGCCGGACAGGGACTGGAGACCCAGTACTTC. Its protein is CATSDYAGQGLETQYF.

The chain employs TRBV5-4 and TRBJ1-2; TRBD1 might be the D (6 bases). Trimming cost V 3 bases and J 4 bases, with 10 bases left between them. The CDR3 has 13 residues. Germline V lookup: CDR1 SGHNT, CDR2 YYREEE (reference sequence). CDR3: CASSSGTPYGYTF. The CDR3 DNA follows: TGTGCCAGCAGCTCCGGGACACCCTATGGCTACACCTTC.

The genes are TRBV5-1 and TRBJ2-3; D is possibly TRBD1 or TRBD2 (5 bases each). From germline, CDR1 is SGHRS and CDR2 YFSETQ. CDR3 length: 15 amino acids. Trimming removed 6 bases at V and 3 bases at J, with 17 bases between. CDR3 loop: CASNSGTVLTDTQYF. The CDR3 region has the DNA TGCGCCAGCAACTCAGGGACCGTACTTACAGATACGCAGTATTTT. Drawing the rest from reference TRBV5-1 and TRBJ2-3, the complete variable domain is KAGVTQTPRYLIKTRGQQVTLSCSPISGHRSVSWYQQTPGQGLQFLFEYFSETQRNKGNFPGRFSGRQFSNSRSEMNVSTLELGDSALYLCASNSGTVLTDTQYFGPGTRLTVL.

The chain is built from TRBV10-3 and TRBJ2-3, with D possibly matching TRBD2 (6 bases). CDR1 is ENHRY, CDR2 SYGVKD, per germline. The CDR3 runs to 14 residues. V gave up 2 bases and J gave up 0 bases, with 6 bases separating them. The CDR3 bases are TGTGCCATCAGTGAGGGGGGGAGCACAGATACGCAGTATTTT. Protein product: CAISEGGSTDTQYF.

This chain links TRBV5-1 with TRBJ1-1; unclear D gene. Deletions cut 2 bases from V and 8 bases from J, with 7 bases between. CDR1 SGHRS and CDR2 YFSETQ come from the germline V gene. The CDR3 runs 11 residues. The CDR3, as DNA: TGCGCCAGCAGCTTTGGAGCCGAAGCTTTCTTT. Translated: CASSFGAEAFF.

The rearrangement links TRBV7-2 to TRBJ2-5; 8 bases fit TRBD2. V gave up 0 bases and J gave up 2 bases; unmatched junction bases: 8. CDR3 length equals 17 residues. The V gene's germline CDR1 is SGHTA and CDR2 FQGNSA. CDR3 DNA sequence: TGTGCCAGCAGCTTAGCCTATTTCGGCGGGAGGCAAGAGACCCAGTACTTC. Encoded protein: CASSLAYFGGRQETQYF.

The rearrangement joins TRBV24-1 to TRBJ2-1; TRBD2 agrees at 15 bases. Germline V gene lookup returns CDR1 KGHDR and CDR2 SFDVKD. V was pared by 9 bases and J by 9 bases, with 2 bases of the junction left unmatched. This CDR3 comprises 13 residues. CDR3 residues: CATEGLAGGEQFF. The CDR3, as DNA: TGTGCCACCGAGGGACTAGCGGGGGGTGAGCAGTTCTTC.

This chain uses TRBV2 with TRBJ2-1; D call uncertain. CDR1 is SNHLY, CDR2 FYNNEI, per germline. Trimming stripped 6 bases from V and 8 bases from J, with 20 bases between. The CDR3 runs 15 residues. The CDR3 loop is CASRRNPLHGDEQFF. CDR3 nucleotides: TGTGCCAGCAGACGAAATCCCTTACATGGCGATGAGCAGTTCTTC. Complete variable domain (other parts from reference TRBV2 and TRBJ2-1): EPEVTQTPSHQVTQMGQEVILRCVPISNHLYFYWYRQILGQKVEFLVSFYNNEISEKSEIFDDQFSVERPDGSNFTLKIRSTKLEDSAMYFCASRRNPLHGDEQFFGPGTRLTVL.

The rearrangement links TRBV28 to TRBJ1-5, with TRBD1 matching over 10 bases. V dropped 6 bases and J dropped 5; count of bases not matched to a gene: 7. This CDR3 has 15 residues. Germline CDR1 and CDR2: MDHEN and SYDVKM. The CDR3 reads CASRPGQGVDQPQHF. CDR3 nucleotide sequence: TGTGCCAGCAGACCAGGACAGGGGGTGGATCAGCCCCAGCATTTT.

A single count supports this clone. This rearrangement joins TRBV9 to TRBJ2-7, with D perhaps TRBD1 (5 bases). Looked up from germline, CDR1 is SGDLS and CDR2 is YYNGEE. Between the trimmed V and J ends, which lost 0 bases and 1 base, there was a span of 14 bases. This CDR3 comprises 16 residues. CDR3 DNA sequence: TGTGCCAGCAGCGTAGAAGGGGAAGAGGCTTCCTACGAGCAGTACTTC. This translates into CASSVEGEEASYEQYF.

CDR3: CASSRQGKGSEQFF. The CDR3 DNA is TGTGCCAGCAGTCGACAGGGGAAGGGGAGTGAGCAGTTCTTC. The chain uses TRBV6-5 and TRBJ2-1, with 8 bases fitting TRBD1. Losses at the gene ends were 5 bases for V and 9 bases for J; bases not matched to a gene: 9. The CDR3 is 14 amino acids. Germline V CDR1 and CDR2: MNHEY, SVGAGI.

This clone appeared a single time. The same CDR3 can be traced to other DNA sequences in this sample. V and J are TRBV6-5 and TRBJ1-1, with D perhaps TRBD1 (6 bases). The CDR3 consists of 15 residues. Between the trimmed V and J ends, which lost 6 bases and 4 bases, there was a span of 18 bases. The germline gives CDR1 MNHEY, CDR2 SVGAGI. CDR3 loop: CASRTNRVLSTEAFF. In DNA form, the CDR3 reads TGTGCCAGCAGAACGAACAGGGTCTTGAGCACTGAAGCTTTCTTT.

CDR3 nucleotide sequence: TGTGCCAGCAGCTCCAACCGGGGGAGCTCCTACAATGAGCAGTTCTTC. Protein sequence: CASSSNRGSSYNEQFF. V is TRBV5-4 and J is TRBJ2-1; tentatively, D is TRBD2 (6 bases). Germline V gives CDR1 SGHNT, CDR2 YYREEE (reference sequence). CDR3 length: 16 amino acids. Trimming removed 3 bases at V and 0 bases at J, with 13 bases between.

The V and J genes are TRBV24-1 and TRBJ2-5, with D possibly called TRBD1 or TRBD2 (6 bases each). This CDR3 has 13 residues. CDR1 and CDR2 (germline): KGHDR, SFDVKD. V was pared by 5 bases and J by 2 bases, with 8 bases between. The CDR3 is CATSGGGQETQYF. Here the CDR3 DNA reads TGTGCCACCAGTGGAGGGGGGCAAGAGACCCAGTACTTC.

The chain is built from TRBV7-9 and TRBJ2-1, with TRBD2 matching 13 bases. This CDR3 contains 17 residues. V trimming: 5 bases; J trimming: 7 bases; junction bases outside the gene matches: 11. Germline V gene sequence: CDR1 SEHNR, CDR2 FQNEAQ (reference sequence). The CDR3 reads CASSTSILAGGRNEQFF. Written as DNA, the CDR3 is TGTGCCAGCAGCACCTCTATACTAGCGGGGGGGCGGAATGAGCAGTTCTTC.